This T cell receptor (beta chain) was captured in a study of early stage breast cancer tumors. Whole-study context: Of some 15 invasive breast tumors, about twelve were hormone receptor-positive, HER2-negative. Each sample averaged approximately 10-fold read coverage.

Germline V CDR1 and CDR2: LNHDA, SQIVND (reference sequence). The CDR3 is made up of 11 amino acids. V gave up 10 bases and J gave up 3 bases, with 9 bases separating them. Study findings and constraints: Most shared enriched TCRB sequences were commonly generated ones.

Regarding this clone: Its specificity is unknown.

Blood replicates held 0.5 ug DNA, tumor or normal breast approximately 1.5 ug, two each. TCRdb's table, derived via immunoSEQ multiplex PCR, lists solely in-frame clones and lacks some. The sample has over 45,000 clones; roughly 83% are singletons. The receptor was isolated from a person in their fifties with breast cancer. The material sequenced was blood. V is TRBV19 and J is TRBJ1-2; no clear D. CDR3 coding DNA: TGTGCCACCCACACTGACTATGGCTACACCTTC. As protein: CATHTDYGYTF.